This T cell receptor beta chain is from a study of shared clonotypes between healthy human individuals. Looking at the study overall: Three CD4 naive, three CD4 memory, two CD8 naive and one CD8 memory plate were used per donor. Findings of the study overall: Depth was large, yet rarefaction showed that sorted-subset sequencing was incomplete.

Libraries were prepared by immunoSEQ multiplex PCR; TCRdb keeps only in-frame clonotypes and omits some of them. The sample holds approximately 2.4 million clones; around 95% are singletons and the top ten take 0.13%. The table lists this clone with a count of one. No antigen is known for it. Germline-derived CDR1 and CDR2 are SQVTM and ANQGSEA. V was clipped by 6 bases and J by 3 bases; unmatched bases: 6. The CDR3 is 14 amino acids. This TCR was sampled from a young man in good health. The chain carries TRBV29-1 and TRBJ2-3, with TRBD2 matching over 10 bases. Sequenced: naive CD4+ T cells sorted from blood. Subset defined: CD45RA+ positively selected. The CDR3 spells CSVIAGGITDTQYF. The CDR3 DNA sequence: TGCAGCGTCATAGCGGGGGGAATTACAGATACGCAGTATTTT.